This T cell receptor beta chain is drawn from a study of blood T cell repertoires in COVID-19. CDR1 KGHSH and CDR2 LQKENI come from the germline V gene. V shed 3 bases, J shed 6 bases, and the junction held 8 bases outside the gene matches. The CDR3 totals 14 residues. As processed by the authors: Estimates of nucleated cell counts were drawn from the amplification of reference gene primers. Measured with immunoSEQ multiplex PCR; TCRdb has only the in-frame clones, and not every one. V, J and clone size reflect that table, while D and trimming were determined from the DNA. The table has 150,000 to 200,000 clones, roughly 90% seen once.

Sample: peripheral blood. The receptor comes from a man in his forties with acute or convalescent COVID-19. J is TRBJ2-7 and V is TRBV18, with TRBD1 matching 7 bases. The DNA for the CDR3 is TGTGCCAGCTCACCTTTTGACAGGGACGGCGAGCAGTACTTC. It translates to CASSPFDRDGEQYF.